This record concerns one TCR beta chain sequence. Documented time point: after dendritic cell vaccination, including at tumor progression/relapse. Sequencing was performed with immunoSEQ multiplex PCR; in TCRdb, only in-frame clones are kept and a portion is missing. The sample shows 85,000 or so clones, roughly 85% of them seen only once. The CDR3 runs 13 residues. The V gene lost 1 base and the J gene lost 4 bases, with 7 bases spanning the gap. Germline V CDR1 and CDR2: LNHNV, YYDKDF (reference sequence). These data are taken from a study of glioma-infiltrating T cells after dendritic cell vaccination.

This chain links TRBV15 with TRBJ1-2, with a tentative D call TRBD1 (5 bases). The source is a human donor with glioblastoma. The sample here was blood, taken after dendritic cell vaccination. The CDR3 sequence: CATSRGTTYGYTF. CDR3 DNA sequence: TGTGCCACCAGCAGAGGGACAACCTATGGCTACACCTTC.